A single sample is the source of the 20 T cell receptor beta chains below, sequenced in a study of cytomegalovirus exposure and HLA in healthy donors. Researchers ran the PCR with 60 Vbeta and 13 Jbeta primers. The repertoire was sequenced with immunoSEQ multiplex PCR; TCRdb's copy has only in-frame clones and lacks some. The sample lists fewer than 250,000 clones; roughly 75% were seen once. Source material: PBMCs. These receptors all stem from a man aged 25 to 40 in good health and CMV-seropositive.

The rearrangement links TRBV5-4 to TRBJ2-1; 12 bases are a match to TRBD1. Germline loops: CDR1 SGHNT, CDR2 YYREEE (reference sequence). The CDR3 sequence is 16 residues long. V was clipped by 0 bases and J by 4 bases; unmatched bases: 2. CDR3 sequence (DNA): TGTGCCAGCAGCTTGGGGGACAGGGGGCCTTACAATGAGCAGTTCTTC. Its translation is CASSLGDRGPYNEQFF.

The chain joins TRBV15 to TRBJ2-5, with D unclear. The DNA end favors TRBJ2-7, so the J call may be wrong. This CDR3 spans 16 amino acids. Per the germline V gene, CDR1 is LNHNV and CDR2 is YYDKDF (reference sequence). CDR3 in amino acids: CATSRDWVSSPYEQYF. The CDR3 DNA sequence: TGTGCCACCAGCAGAGATTGGGTTAGCAGCCCCTACGAGCAGTACTTC.

Worth noting for this clone: This specimen includes other DNA sequences encoding the same CDR3. This chain uses TRBV5-4 with TRBJ2-7; 10 bases line up with TRBD1. With V trimmed by 4 bases and J by 2 bases, 6 bases remained unmatched. The CDR3 is made up of 15 amino acids. Germline V lookup: CDR1 SGHNT, CDR2 YYREEE (reference sequence). This chain's CDR3 is CASSPRTGGAYEQYF. CDR3 DNA sequence: TGTGCCAGCAGCCCCCGGACAGGGGGTGCCTACGAGCAGTACTTC.

The chain recombines TRBV29-1 with TRBJ2-7; 8 bases match TRBD2. CDR3 length equals 13 residues. Germline-derived CDR1 and CDR2 are SQVTM and ANQGSEA. J gave up 2 bases and V 4 bases, and 4 bases lay outside the gene matches. The CDR3 reads CSVASGWTYEQYF. The CDR3 coding sequence is TGCAGCGTTGCTAGCGGGTGGACCTACGAGCAGTACTTC.

This clone was detected only once. The chain employs TRBV4-3 and TRBJ1-5; 7 bases map to TRBD1. V lost 2 bases and J lost 3; bases outside the gene matches: 4. Germline-derived CDR1 and CDR2 are LGHNA and YSLEER. The CDR3 totals 15 residues. CDR3 region: CASSQHRGLNQPQHF. The DNA of the CDR3 is TGCGCCAGCAGCCAACACAGGGGACTCAATCAGCCCCAGCATTTT.

The chain recombines TRBV4-1 with TRBJ1-1, with TRBD1 matching 8 bases. With 3 bases clipped from V and 4 bases from J, the junction kept 10 bases outside the gene matches. Germline loops: CDR1 MGHRA, CDR2 YSYEKL. There are 16 residues in the CDR3. The CDR3 is CASSQGVSTGVTEAFF. The CDR3 DNA is TGCGCCAGCAGCCAGGGGGTATCGACAGGGGTCACTGAAGCTTTCTTT.

This chain connects TRBV5-6 to TRBJ2-5, with TRBD1 matching over 8 bases. Germline V gene data show CDR1 as SGHDT and CDR2 as YYEEEE. There are 15 residues in the CDR3. Trimming cost V 4 bases and J 5 bases; bases outside gene matches: 10. The chain's CDR3 is CASSVTGAGGETQYF. CDR3 DNA: TGTGCCAGCAGCGTGACAGGGGCCGGTGGGGAGACCCAGTACTTC.

The genes are TRBV5-4 and TRBJ2-5; D is undetermined. The better agreement between TRBJ2-7 and the DNA end casts doubt on the J call. Looked up from germline, CDR1 is SGHNT and CDR2 is YYREEE (reference sequence). CDR3 length equals 15 residues. Here the CDR3 DNA reads TGTGCCAGCAGCGAGAAGACGGGTTTATCCTACGAGCAGTACTTC. Amino acid sequence: CASSEKTGLSYEQYF.

The V and J genes are TRBV7-3 and TRBJ2-2; 10 bases are a match to TRBD2. The V segment lost 3 bases and the J segment 6 bases; nucleotides outside the gene matches: 10. CDR3 length equals 17 residues. Germline V lookup: CDR1 SGHTA, CDR2 FQGTGA. The chain's CDR3 is CASSFGRASGSSGELFF. In DNA, the CDR3 is TGTGCCAGCAGCTTCGGTAGGGCTAGCGGGAGTTCCGGGGAGCTGTTTTTT.

J is TRBJ1-1 and V is TRBV7-2, with D possibly TRBD1 on 5 matching bases. In germline, CDR1 is SGHTA, CDR2 FQGNSA. CDR3 length equals 11 residues. Between the trimmed V and J ends, which lost 11 bases and 7 bases, there was a span of 14 bases. CDR3 nucleotides: TGTGCCGCCACGGGACTTAATGAAGCTTTCTTT. Protein product: CAATGLNEAFF. The full variable domain, in which reference TRBV7-2 and TRBJ1-1 provide the parts outside the CDR3, is GAGVSQSPSNKVTEKGKDVELRCDPISGHTALYWYRQSLGQGLEFLIYFQGNSAPDKSGLPSDRFSAERTGGSVSTLTIQRTQQEDSAVYLCAATGLNEAFFGQGTRLTVV.

J is TRBJ1-5 and V is TRBV6-6, with 7 bases lining up with TRBD1. This CDR3 is 15 amino acids long. Germline loops: CDR1 MNHNY, CDR2 SVGAGI (reference sequence). V lost 8 bases, J lost 4 bases, and 11 bases stayed unmatched. CDR3 coding DNA: TGTGCCAGCGCGCCCCACAGGGGAAAGAATCAGCCCCAGCATTTT. Protein sequence: CASAPHRGKNQPQHF.

This clone was seen only a few times. The V gene is TRBV5-4, the J gene TRBJ2-1, with 9 bases matching TRBD2. Germline CDR1 is SGHNT and CDR2 is YYREEE (reference sequence). The CDR3 has 15 residues. V dropped 0 bases and J dropped 5; count of bases not matched to a gene: 3. CDR3 sequence reads: CASSLGRGGNNEQFF. CDR3 in DNA: TGTGCCAGCAGCTTGGGGCGGGGGGGCAACAATGAGCAGTTCTTC.

The chain couples TRBV6-1 to TRBJ2-5; D is perhaps TRBD1 (7 bases). The J call is in doubt because the DNA end fits TRBJ2-7 better. CDR1 and CDR2 (germline): MNHNS, SASEGT. The CDR3 loop spans 13 amino acids. DNA for the CDR3: TGTGCCAGCAGTGTCAGGGGGGCCTACGAGCAGTACTTC. Translation gives CASSVRGAYEQYF.

This clone appeared once. The chain has TRBV28 and TRBJ1-2, with a weak D call TRBD1 (5 bases). Per the germline V gene, CDR1 is MDHEN and CDR2 is SYDVKM. Trimming took 3 bases from V and 8 from J, leaving 16 bases between them. The CDR3 spans 14 residues. The CDR3 bases are TGTGCCAGCAGTTTGGGCAGGGCGGTAATGGGCTACACCTTC. As protein: CASSLGRAVMGYTF.

The chain has TRBV28 and TRBJ2-7; D is perhaps TRBD2 (7 bases). Germline lookup yields CDR1 MDHEN and CDR2 SYDVKM. Trimming removed 3 bases from V and 7 bases from J, with 16 bases in between. The CDR3 sequence is 14 residues long. The CDR3: CASSLRGGVREQYF. Written as DNA, the CDR3 is TGTGCCAGCAGTTTGAGAGGGGGGGTACGGGAGCAGTACTTC.

On this clone: Germline and junction disagree at one end, which may indicate a read error. The sample has other DNA sequences that encode this CDR3 too. This sequence joins TRBV28 and TRBJ2-7; perhaps TRBD2 as D (6 bases). CDR3 length equals 15 residues. In germline, CDR1 is MDHEN, CDR2 SYDVKM. The CDR3: CASSLPSVGSYEQYF. The DNA for the CDR3 is TGCGCCAGCAGCCTGCCTAGCGTCGGTTCCTACGAGCAGTACTTC.

The gene calls are TRBV6-5 and TRBJ2-5, with TRBD1 identical over 8 bases. The junction had 5 bases not matched to a gene; V was cut back by 0 bases and J by 2 bases. Germline V gene sequence: CDR1 MNHEY, CDR2 SVGAGI. CDR3 length equals 16 residues. CDR3 coding DNA: TGTGCCAGCAGTTACTCGAAAGGGACAGGTCAAGAGACCCAGTACTTC. It translates to CASSYSKGTGQETQYF.

The gene calls are TRBV6-6 and TRBJ2-5; 10 bases align to TRBD1. This CDR3 contains 14 residues. The trim removed 5 bases at V and 3 bases at J, leaving 3 bases unmatched. In germline, CDR1 is MNHNY, CDR2 SVGAGI (reference sequence). The CDR3 DNA is TGTGCCAGCAGTAAGACAGGGGGCGAAGAGACCCAGTACTTC. It encodes CASSKTGGEETQYF.

This chain links TRBV27 with TRBJ2-2; D not certain. The CDR3 length is 12 residues. The germline V gene encodes CDR1 MNHEY and CDR2 SMNVEV (reference sequence). Trimming left V 5 bases short and J 3 bases short, with 4 bases between. As DNA, the CDR3 is TGTGCCAGCAGTCCGGACACCGGGGAGCTGTTTTTT. This codes for CASSPDTGELFF.

The chain has TRBV9 and TRBJ2-1; TRBD1 matches at 12 bases. Germline CDR1 SGDLS, CDR2 YYNGEE. V lost 7 bases to trimming and J lost 4 bases; unmatched junction nucleotides: 6. The CDR3 has 15 amino acids. In nucleotides, the CDR3 is TGTGCCAGCTCACGGGACAGGGGGCCTTACAATGAGCAGTTCTTC. Protein: CASSRDRGPYNEQFF.